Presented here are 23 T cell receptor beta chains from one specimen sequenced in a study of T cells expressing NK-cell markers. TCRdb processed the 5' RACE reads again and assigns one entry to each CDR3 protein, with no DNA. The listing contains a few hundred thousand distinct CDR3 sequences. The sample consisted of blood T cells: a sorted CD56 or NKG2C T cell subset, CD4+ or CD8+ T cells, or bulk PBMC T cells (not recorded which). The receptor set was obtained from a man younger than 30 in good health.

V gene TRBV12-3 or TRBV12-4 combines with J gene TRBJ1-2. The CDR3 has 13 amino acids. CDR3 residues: CASRIGANYGYTF.

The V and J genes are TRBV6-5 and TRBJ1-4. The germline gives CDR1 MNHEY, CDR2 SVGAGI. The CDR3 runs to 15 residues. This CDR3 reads CASSYSGRPGEKLFF.

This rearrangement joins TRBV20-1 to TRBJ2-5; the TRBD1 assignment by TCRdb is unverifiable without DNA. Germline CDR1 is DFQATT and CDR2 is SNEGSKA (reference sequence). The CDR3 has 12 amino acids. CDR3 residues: CSARGGVETQYF.

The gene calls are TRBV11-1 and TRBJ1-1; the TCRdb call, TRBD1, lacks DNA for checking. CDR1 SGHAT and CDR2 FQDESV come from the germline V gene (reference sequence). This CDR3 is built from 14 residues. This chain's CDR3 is CASSSLDRDTEAFF. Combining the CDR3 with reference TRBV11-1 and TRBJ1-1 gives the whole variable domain EAEVAQSPRYKITEKSQAVAFWCDPISGHATLYWYRQILGQGPELLVQFQDESVVDDSQLPKDRFSAERLKGVDSTLKIQPAELGDSAMYLCASSSLDRDTEAFFGQGTRLTVV.

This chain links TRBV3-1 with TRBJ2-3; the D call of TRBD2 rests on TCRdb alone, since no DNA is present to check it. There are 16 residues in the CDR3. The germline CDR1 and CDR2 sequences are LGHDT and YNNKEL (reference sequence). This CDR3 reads CASSQARLAVADTQYF.

Here the CDR3 reads CASSSLATSSREQYF. The chain recombines TRBV7-8 with TRBJ2-7. Germline values: CDR1 SGHVS, CDR2 FQNEAQ. The CDR3 consists of 15 residues.

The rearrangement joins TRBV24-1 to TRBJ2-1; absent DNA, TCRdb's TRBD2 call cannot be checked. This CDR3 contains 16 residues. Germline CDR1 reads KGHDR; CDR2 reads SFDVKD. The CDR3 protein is CATSDLQAGGRNEQFF.

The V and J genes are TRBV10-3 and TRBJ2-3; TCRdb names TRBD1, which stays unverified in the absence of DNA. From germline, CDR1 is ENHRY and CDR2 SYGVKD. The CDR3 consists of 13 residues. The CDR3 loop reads CAIMPGQTDTQYF.

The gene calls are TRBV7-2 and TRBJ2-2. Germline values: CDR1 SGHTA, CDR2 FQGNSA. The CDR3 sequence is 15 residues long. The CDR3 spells CASSLSSQSTGELFF.

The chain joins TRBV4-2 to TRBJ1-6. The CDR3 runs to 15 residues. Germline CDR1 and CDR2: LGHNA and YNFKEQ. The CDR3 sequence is CASSQDAVGGSPLHF.

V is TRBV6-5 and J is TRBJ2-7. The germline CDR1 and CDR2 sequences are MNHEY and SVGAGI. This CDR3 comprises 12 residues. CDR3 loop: CASSTLMGEQYF.

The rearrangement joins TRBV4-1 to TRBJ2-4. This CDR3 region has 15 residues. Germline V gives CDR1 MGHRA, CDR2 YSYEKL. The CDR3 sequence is CASMGNLLAKNIQYF.

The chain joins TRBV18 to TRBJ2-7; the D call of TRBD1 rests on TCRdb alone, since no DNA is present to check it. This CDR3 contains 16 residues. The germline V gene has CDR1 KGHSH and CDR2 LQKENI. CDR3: CASSPTPGQGGYEQYF.

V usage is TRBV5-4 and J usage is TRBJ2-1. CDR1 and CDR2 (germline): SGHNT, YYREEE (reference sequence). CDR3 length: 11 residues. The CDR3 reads CASSWVCFGFF.

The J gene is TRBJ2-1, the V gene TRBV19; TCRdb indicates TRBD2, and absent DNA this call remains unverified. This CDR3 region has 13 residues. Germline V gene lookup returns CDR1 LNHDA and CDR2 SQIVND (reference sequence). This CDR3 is CASTSGGNNEQFF.

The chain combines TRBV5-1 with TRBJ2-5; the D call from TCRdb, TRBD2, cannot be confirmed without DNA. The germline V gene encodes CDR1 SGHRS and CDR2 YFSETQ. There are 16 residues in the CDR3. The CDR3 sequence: CASSGLAGGYQETQYF.

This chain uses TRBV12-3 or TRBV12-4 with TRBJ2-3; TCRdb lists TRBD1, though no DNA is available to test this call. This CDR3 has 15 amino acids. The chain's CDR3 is CASSTRSPSTDTQYF.

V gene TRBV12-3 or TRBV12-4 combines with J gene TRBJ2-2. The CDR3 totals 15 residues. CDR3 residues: CASTKIRMGTEELFF.

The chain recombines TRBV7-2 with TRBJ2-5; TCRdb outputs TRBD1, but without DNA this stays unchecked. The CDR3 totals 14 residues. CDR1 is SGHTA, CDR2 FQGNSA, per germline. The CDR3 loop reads CASSGTGTGETQYF.

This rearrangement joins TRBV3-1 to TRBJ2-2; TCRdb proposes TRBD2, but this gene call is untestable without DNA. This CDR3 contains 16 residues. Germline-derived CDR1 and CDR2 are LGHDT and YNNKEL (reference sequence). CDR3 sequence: CASTRTSGTSGGELFF. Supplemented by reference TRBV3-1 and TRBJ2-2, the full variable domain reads DTAVSQTPKYLVTQMGNDKSIKCEQNLGHDTMYWYKQDSKKFLKIMFSYNNKELIINETVPNRFSPKSPDKAHLNLHINSLELGDSAVYFCASTRTSGTSGGELFFGEGSRLTVL.

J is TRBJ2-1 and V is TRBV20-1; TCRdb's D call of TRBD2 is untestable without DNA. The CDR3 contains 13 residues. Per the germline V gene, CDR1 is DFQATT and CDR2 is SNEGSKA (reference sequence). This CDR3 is CSASASDYNEQFF.

This chain's CDR3 is CSASRNPRREVGDTQYF. V usage is TRBV20-1 and J usage is TRBJ2-3; absent DNA, TCRdb's TRBD2 call cannot be checked. This CDR3 region has 17 residues. Germline CDR1 is DFQATT and CDR2 is SNEGSKA (reference sequence).

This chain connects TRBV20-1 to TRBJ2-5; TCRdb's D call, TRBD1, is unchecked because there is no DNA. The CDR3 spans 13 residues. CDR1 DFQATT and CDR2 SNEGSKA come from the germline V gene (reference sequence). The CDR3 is CSARVSGTETQYF.